These 15 T cell receptor beta chains originate from one sample sequenced in a study of cytomegalovirus exposure and HLA in healthy donors. A multiplex PCR was run with 60 Vbeta primers and 13 Jbeta primers. The repertoire was sequenced with immunoSEQ multiplex PCR; TCRdb's copy has only in-frame clones and lacks some. The sample has 100,000 to 150,000 clones; over 75% are singletons. Material: PBMCs. Source of these receptors: a woman aged 40 to 50 in good health and CMV-seropositive.

The gene calls are TRBV19 and TRBJ2-7, with D hard to call. The V end lost 4 bases, the J end lost 0 bases, and 16 bases lay between the germline ends. Germline lookup yields CDR1 LNHDA and CDR2 SQIVND (reference sequence). CDR3 length: 16 residues. The DNA for the CDR3 is TGTGCCAGTAGTAAACTCTCGGCGGATATCTCCTACGAGCAGTACTTC. Its translation: CASSKLSADISYEQYF.

V gene TRBV18 combines with J gene TRBJ1-2; D remains unclear. There are 12 residues in the CDR3. Trimming stripped 6 bases from V and 5 bases from J, with 10 bases between. The germline gives CDR1 KGHSH, CDR2 LQKENI. CDR3: CASSKEDYGYTF. The CDR3 coding sequence is TGTGCCAGCTCGAAAGAGGATTATGGCTACACCTTC.

The V call is TRBV6-1, the J call TRBJ1-5; TRBD1 is a possible D gene (5 bases). Germline CDR1 reads MNHNS; CDR2 reads SASEGT. Trimming took off 6 bases at V and 0 bases at J, with 12 bases between the two ends. This CDR3 region has 15 residues. CDR3 in DNA: TGTGCCAGCAGCCGGACAAGGAATAGCAATCAGCCCCAGCATTTT. It is translated as CASSRTRNSNQPQHF.

Of note for this clone: This same CDR3 is encoded by further DNA sequences in the sample. The rearrangement links TRBV29-1 to TRBJ1-5, with TRBD1 as a possible D gene (6 bases). V was pared by 4 bases and J by 2 bases, with 6 bases between. The CDR3 spans 12 residues. Germline-derived CDR1 and CDR2 are SQVTM and ANQGSEA. The CDR3 is CSVGQGNQPQHF. The CDR3 DNA sequence: TGCAGCGTTGGACAGGGCAATCAGCCCCAGCATTTT.

The gene calls are TRBV7-2 and TRBJ2-1; weak D call: TRBD2 (6 bases). Trimming left V 7 bases short and J 7 bases short, with 17 bases between. The CDR3 has 14 amino acids. The germline V gene has CDR1 SGHTA and CDR2 FQGNSA. Here the CDR3 DNA reads TGTGCCAGCATGCCGGGACTCTCCTCGAATGAGCAGTTCTTC. It yields the protein CASMPGLSSNEQFF. The full variable domain, in which reference TRBV7-2 and TRBJ2-1 provide the parts outside the CDR3, is GAGVSQSPSNKVTEKGKDVELRCDPISGHTALYWYRQSLGQGLEFLIYFQGNSAPDKSGLPSDRFSAERTGGSVSTLTIQRTQQEDSAVYLCASMPGLSSNEQFFGPGTRLTVL.

The chain is built from TRBV4-1 and TRBJ2-2; TRBD1 agrees at 9 bases. CDR3 length equals 18 residues. V shed 0 bases and J 6 bases; nucleotides not matched to a gene: 11. Germline values: CDR1 MGHRA, CDR2 YSYEKL. The CDR3: CASSQEGTGPRFAGELFF. The CDR3 coding sequence is TGCGCCAGCAGCCAAGAGGGGACAGGGCCCCGATTTGCCGGGGAGCTGTTTTTT.

The chain uses TRBV6-1 and TRBJ2-4; 13 bases line up with TRBD2. V shed 2 bases and J 0 bases; nucleotides not matched to a gene: 13. The germline V gene has CDR1 MNHNS and CDR2 SASEGT. The CDR3 totals 21 residues. The CDR3 is CASSETWTGLAGTRAKNIQYF. For the CDR3, the DNA is TGTGCCAGCAGTGAAACGTGGACGGGACTAGCGGGAACACGAGCCAAAAACATTCAGTACTTC.

The CDR3 DNA reads TGTGCCTGGAGTCCCCGACCCAGGGCAGGGGGCAATCAGCCCCAGCATTTT. As protein: CAWSPRPRAGGNQPQHF. The V gene is TRBV30, the J gene TRBJ1-5, with D perhaps TRBD1 (6 bases). The CDR3 is 17 residues long. Germline values: CDR1 GTSNPN, CDR2 SVGIG (reference sequence). Trimming stripped 2 bases from V and 2 bases from J, with 19 bases between.

This clone was seen a handful of times. V and J are TRBV28 and TRBJ2-7; D uncertain. Per the germline V gene, CDR1 is MDHEN and CDR2 is SYDVKM. The CDR3 length is 12 residues. The ends were cut back, 5 bases at V and 4 bases at J, with 9 bases in the middle. CDR3 residues: CASSPLGYEQYF. For the CDR3, the DNA is TGTGCCAGCAGTCCACTTGGTTACGAGCAGTACTTC. Together with reference TRBV28 and TRBJ2-7, the CDR3 gives the full variable domain: DVKVTQSSRYLVKRTGEKVFLECVQDMDHENMFWYRQDPGLGLRLIYFSYDVKMKEKGDIPEGYSVSREKKERFSLILESASTNQTSMYLCASSPLGYEQYFGPGTRLTVT.

The chain has TRBV30 and TRBJ2-6; D is possibly TRBD1 (5 bases). Germline CDR1 GTSNPN, CDR2 SVGIG (reference sequence). The germline V and J ends were trimmed by 5 bases and 4 bases, with 9 bases remaining between them. The CDR3 contains 13 residues. CDR3 loop: CAWRTFGANVLTF. The CDR3 nucleotides are TGTGCCTGGCGGACATTCGGGGCCAACGTCCTGACTTTC.

In this sample, this clone turned up a few times. The chain has TRBV20-1 and TRBJ2-7; 7 bases are shared with TRBD1. The CDR3 sequence is 11 residues long. Germline V gene lookup returns CDR1 DFQATT and CDR2 SNEGSKA (reference sequence). V shed 5 bases, J shed 4 bases, and the junction held 2 bases outside the gene matches. CDR3: CSASGGYEQYF. The CDR3 nucleotides read TGCAGTGCTTCAGGGGGTTACGAGCAGTACTTC.

This clone was detected a few times. This chain links TRBV15 with TRBJ2-7; possibly TRBD1 for D (6 bases). Trimming took off 0 bases at V and 2 bases at J, with 14 bases between the two ends. Germline V gene sequence: CDR1 LNHNV, CDR2 YYDKDF (reference sequence). The CDR3 length is 16 residues. CDR3 bases: TGTGCCACCAGCAGAGAAAAGTTGGGGGCCACCTACGAGCAGTACTTC. Translated, it gives CATSREKLGATYEQYF.

V usage is TRBV7-8 and J usage is TRBJ2-1; D possibly corresponds to TRBD2 (6 bases). The length of the CDR3 is 14 residues. V was cut by 1 base and J by 7 bases, with 11 bases left in between. Germline V gene lookup returns CDR1 SGHVS and CDR2 FQNEAQ. The CDR3 nucleotides read TGTGCCAGCAGCTTAGTTCTAGGAGGGAATGAGCAGTTCTTC. Protein sequence: CASSLVLGGNEQFF. The full variable domain, its missing parts supplied by reference TRBV7-8 and TRBJ2-1, is GAGVSQSPRYKVAKRGQDVALRCDPISGHVSLFWYQQALGQGPEFLTYFQNEAQLDKSGLPSDRFFAERPEGSVSTLKIQRTQQEDSAVYLCASSLVLGGNEQFFGPGTRLTVL.

J is TRBJ2-7 and V is TRBV5-1; 8 bases agree with TRBD1. Germline CDR1 SGHRS, CDR2 YFSETQ. V shed 4 bases, J shed 1 base, and the junction held 4 bases outside the gene matches. This CDR3 contains 14 residues. In DNA form, the CDR3 reads TGCGCCAGCAGCGTCGACAGGGGATCCTACGAGCAGTACTTC. It translates to CASSVDRGSYEQYF.

J is TRBJ2-2 and V is TRBV13; maybe TRBD2 (5 bases). The CDR3 is 15 residues long. Trimming shortened V by 5 bases and J by 4 bases, and 14 bases separated the two germline ends. Germline CDR1 is PRHDT and CDR2 is FYEKMQ (reference sequence). CDR3 amino acids: CASSGGGPGTGELFF. The CDR3 DNA follows: TGTGCCAGCAGCGGAGGTGGGCCGGGCACCGGGGAGCTGTTTTTT.